The entry below gives a single T cell receptor (beta chain) sequence along with its context. Its target is unknown. The sample originates from a study of T cell repertoires in cytomegalovirus infection. For the study at large: A matching HLA type, together with CMV infection, was signaled by public TCR beta signatures. Points from the study as a whole: Based on cumulative public TCR beta family frequency, carriers of CMV plus the relevant HLA were identified.

TCRdb called the reads again in MiXCR, with one record for every CDR3 protein. This repertoire shows fewer than 400,000 distinct CDR3 sequences, over 15% found once; its top ten account for approximately 10%. The CDR3 runs 14 residues. V was cut by 2 bases and J by 1 base, with 9 bases left in between. Germline V CDR1 and CDR2: MDHEN, SYDVKM. This chain links TRBV28 with TRBJ2-7; the D gene is possibly TRBD1 (5 bases). The sequenced sample consisted of PBMCs. This sequence originates from a human donor in good health (CMV status not recorded). Some clones in this sample may be carry-over from other donors' samples. The DNA of the CDR3 is TGTGCCAGCAGTTTACAAGGGGCGTCCTACGAGCAGTACTTC. This sequence encodes CASSLQGASYEQYF. Supplemented by reference TRBV28 and TRBJ2-7, the full variable domain reads DVKVTQSSRYLVKRTGEKVFLECVQDMDHENMFWYRQDPGLGLRLIYFSYDVKMKEKGDIPEGYSVSREKKERFSLILESASTNQTSMYLCASSLQGASYEQYFGPGTRLTVT.